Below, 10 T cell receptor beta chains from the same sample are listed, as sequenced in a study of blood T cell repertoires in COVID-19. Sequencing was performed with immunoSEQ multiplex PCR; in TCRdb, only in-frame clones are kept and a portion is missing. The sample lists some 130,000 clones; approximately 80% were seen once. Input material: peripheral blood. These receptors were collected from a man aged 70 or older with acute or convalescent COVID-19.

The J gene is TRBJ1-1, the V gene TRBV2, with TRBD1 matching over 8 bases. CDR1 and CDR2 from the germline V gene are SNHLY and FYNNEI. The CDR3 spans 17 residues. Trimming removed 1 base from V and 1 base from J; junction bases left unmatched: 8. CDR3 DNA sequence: TGTGCCAGCAGTGAAGATCCTCAGGGGGCTTGGAACACTGAAGCTTTCTTT. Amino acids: CASSEDPQGAWNTEAFF.

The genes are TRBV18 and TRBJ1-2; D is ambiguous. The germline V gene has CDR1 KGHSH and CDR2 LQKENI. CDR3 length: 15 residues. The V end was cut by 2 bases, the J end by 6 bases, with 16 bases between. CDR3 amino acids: CASSPYVNAQDGYTF. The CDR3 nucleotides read TGTGCCAGCTCACCATATGTGAACGCGCAGGATGGCTACACCTTC.

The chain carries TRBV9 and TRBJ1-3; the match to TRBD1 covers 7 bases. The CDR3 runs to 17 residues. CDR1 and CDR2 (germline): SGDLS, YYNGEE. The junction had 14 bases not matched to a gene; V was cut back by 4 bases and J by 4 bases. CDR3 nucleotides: TGTGCCAGCAGCCCTAGGCCACCCGACAGGGAGGGAAACACCATATATTTT. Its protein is CASSPRPPDREGNTIYF.

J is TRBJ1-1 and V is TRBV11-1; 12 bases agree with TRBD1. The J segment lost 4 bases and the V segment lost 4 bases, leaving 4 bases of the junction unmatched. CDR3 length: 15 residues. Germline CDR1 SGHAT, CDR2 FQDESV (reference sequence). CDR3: CASSSGTGGTTEAFF. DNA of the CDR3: TGTGCCAGCAGCTCCGGGACAGGGGGCACCACTGAAGCTTTCTTT.

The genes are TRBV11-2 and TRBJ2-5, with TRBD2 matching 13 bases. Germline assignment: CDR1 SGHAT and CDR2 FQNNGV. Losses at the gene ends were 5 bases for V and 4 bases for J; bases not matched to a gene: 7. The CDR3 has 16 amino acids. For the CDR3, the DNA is TGTGCCAGCAGCCCCAGACTAGCGGGGGGTGGAGAGACCCAGTACTTC. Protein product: CASSPRLAGGGETQYF.

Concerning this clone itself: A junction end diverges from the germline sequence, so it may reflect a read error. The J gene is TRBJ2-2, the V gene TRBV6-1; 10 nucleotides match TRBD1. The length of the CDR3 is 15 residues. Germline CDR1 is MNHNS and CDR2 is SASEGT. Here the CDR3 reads CASTELTGGSGELFF. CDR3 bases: TGTGCCAGCACTGAACTGACAGGGGGCAGCGGGGAGCTGTTTTTT.

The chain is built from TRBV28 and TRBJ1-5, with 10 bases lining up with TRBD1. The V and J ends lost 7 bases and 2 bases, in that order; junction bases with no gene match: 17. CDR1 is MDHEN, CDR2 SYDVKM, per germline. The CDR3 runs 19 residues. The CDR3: CASNSASAGQGKGNQPQHF. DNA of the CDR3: TGTGCCAGCAACTCGGCATCTGCGGGACAGGGGAAGGGCAATCAGCCCCAGCATTTT.

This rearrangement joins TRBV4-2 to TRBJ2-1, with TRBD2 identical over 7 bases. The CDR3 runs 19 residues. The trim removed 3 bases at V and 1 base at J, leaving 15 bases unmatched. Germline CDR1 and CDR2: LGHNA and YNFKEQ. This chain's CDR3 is CASSQGGASGLVSYNEQFF. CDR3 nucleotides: TGTGCCAGCAGCCAGGGAGGGGCATCTGGACTAGTTTCCTACAATGAGCAGTTCTTC.

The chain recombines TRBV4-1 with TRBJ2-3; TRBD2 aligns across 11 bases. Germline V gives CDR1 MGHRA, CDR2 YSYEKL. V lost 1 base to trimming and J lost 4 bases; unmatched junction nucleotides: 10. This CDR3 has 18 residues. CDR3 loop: CASSQAERGSGGADTQYF. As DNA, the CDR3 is TGCGCCAGCAGCCAAGCCGAGAGGGGTAGCGGGGGGGCAGATACGCAGTATTTT.

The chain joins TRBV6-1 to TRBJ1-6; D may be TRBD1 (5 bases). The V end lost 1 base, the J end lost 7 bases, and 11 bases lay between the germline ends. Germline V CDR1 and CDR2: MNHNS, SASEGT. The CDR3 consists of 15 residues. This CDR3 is CASSEVRQSNSPLHF. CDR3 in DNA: TGTGCCAGCAGTGAAGTCAGACAGAGCAATTCACCCCTCCACTTT.